This T cell receptor beta chain is drawn from a study of blood T cell repertoires in COVID-19. Study in general: Researchers got acute and convalescent COVID-19 samples from the United States, Italy and Spain. T cells, B-cell-depleted T cells, or PBMCs provided the cDNA or gDNA that served as material.

CDR1 and CDR2 from the germline V gene are SGHTA and FQGNSA. Losses at the gene ends were 6 bases for V and 7 bases for J; bases not matched to a gene: 7. This CDR3 contains 14 residues. Per the authors' pipeline: The assay estimated nucleated cells by amplifying reference gene primers. Data came from immunoSEQ multiplex PCR; TCRdb stores just in-frame clones and leaves some out. V and J calls and clone size follow that table, whereas D and trimming were derived from the DNA. The data contain 250,000 to 300,000 clones, around 78% of them singletons. The origin of this receptor is a man in his fifties or sixties who had recovered from COVID-19. The sequencing input was peripheral blood. V and J are TRBV7-2 and TRBJ1-4, with 8 positions matching TRBD1. The CDR3: CASSSDRGGEKLFF. The DNA of the CDR3 is TGTGCCAGCAGTTCCGACAGGGGCGGTGAAAAACTGTTTTTT.